Sequencing of this T cell receptor (beta chain) was carried out in a study of blood T cell repertoires in COVID-19. Whole-study context: There were acute and convalescent COVID-19 samples, and they came from the United States, Italy and Spain. T cells, B-cell-depleted T cells, or PBMCs provided the cDNA or gDNA that served as material.

Authors' processing steps: Cell counts per sample came from amplifying reference gene primers. Some clones are missing from TCRdb's copy, which holds only in-frame ones; the method was immunoSEQ multiplex PCR. That table is the source of V, J and clone size, and D and trimming were worked out from the DNA. The repertoire holds tens of thousands of clones, with around 81% as singletons. Patients in Seattle were enrolled during active infection, then followed longitudinally. The ends were cut back, 6 bases at V and 0 bases at J, with 12 bases in the middle. CDR1 and CDR2 from the germline V gene are ENHRY and SYGVKD. CDR3 length: 14 amino acids.

Sequencing was carried out using peripheral blood. This TCR was sampled from a man at least 80 years old with COVID-19, enrolled during active disease. The J gene is TRBJ2-7, the V gene TRBV10-3; perhaps TRBD2 as D (6 bases). The CDR3 DNA reads as TGTGCCATCAGAGGGGACTTGAGCTCCTACGAGCAGTACTTC. Translated, it gives CAIRGDLSSYEQYF.